This TCR beta chain was captured by sequencing in a study of OX40 agonist ivuxolimab in advanced cancers. About the research overall: An anti-OX40 (CD134) antibody with agonistic activity, ivuxolimab, was administered to patients.

General study results and limits: At 0.1-3.0 mg/kg, partial responders had clonal expansion among the lowest observed. It was not determined which antigens were specifically recognized by the peripheral T cells that had undergone clonal expansion.

Repertoires were generated with immunoSEQ multiplex PCR, while TCRdb's copy carries only in-frame clones and drops some. The sample records around 65,000 clones, 80% to 95% being singletons. There are 14 residues in the CDR3. The germline V gene has CDR1 SEHNR and CDR2 FQNEAQ (reference sequence). The V end was cut by 1 base, the J end by 4 bases, with 7 bases between. With baseline, cycle 4 day 1, and cycle 7 day 1 as timepoints, blood was sampled. In the case of this clone: Its specificity is unknown.

This receptor was identified in an adult with an advanced solid tumor such as melanoma, head and neck, liver or kidney cancer. Sequencing used CD4+ or CD8+ T cells sorted from blood, obtained in a trial of the OX40 agonist ivuxolimab. This sequence joins TRBV7-9 and TRBJ1-4; no clear D. The CDR3 sequence is CASSLGRINEKLFF. DNA of the CDR3: TGTGCCAGCAGCTTAGGGCGGATTAATGAAAAACTGTTTTTT.